The next 11 T cell receptor beta chains were all read from a single sample in a study of blood T cells in healthy people across ages. A second roughly 6 to 12 cycle PCR used barcoded and J-beta primers. TCRdb recomputed calls from the 5' RACE reads with MiXCR, one row per CDR3 protein. The table lists about 670,000 distinct CDR3 sequences, 40% to 50% of them singletons. Sequencing was carried out using blood. Source of these receptors: an older man in good health.

The V and J genes are TRBV15 and TRBJ2-7, with 9 nucleotides matching TRBD2. Germline V gives CDR1 LNHNV, CDR2 YYDKDF (reference sequence). This CDR3 has 20 residues. Trimming at V came to 0 bases and at J to 7 bases, leaving 22 bases not matched to a gene. The CDR3, as DNA: TGTGCCACCAGCAGAGATGGTCGTGGCGGGGGGGCCTTGAATCTCAATGAGCAGTACTTC. This codes for CATSRDGRGGGALNLNEQYF.

This clonotype occurred many times. The chain carries TRBV12-3 or TRBV12-4 and TRBJ2-7, with 11 bases fitting TRBD2. Trimming took 5 bases from V and 0 from J; bases not matched to a gene: 3. CDR3 length: 15 residues. Written as DNA, the CDR3 is TGTGCCAGCAGTAGAGGGACTAGCGGCTCCTACGAGCAGTACTTC. Translation: CASSRGTSGSYEQYF.

This clonotype was picked up many times. The chain combines TRBV7-2 with TRBJ2-1, with D perhaps matching TRBD1 (6 bases). Germline V gene data show CDR1 as SGHTA and CDR2 as FQGNSA. The CDR3 runs to 13 residues. V was cut by 4 bases and J by 9 bases, with 13 bases left in between. CDR3: CASSSSGVGEQFF. DNA of the CDR3: TGTGCCAGCAGCTCTTCAGGGGTCGGTGAGCAGTTCTTC.

This clonotype was counted between two and nine times. The J gene is TRBJ2-5, the V gene TRBV7-6; 7 bases are a match to TRBD2. The CDR3 covers 14 residues. Germline values: CDR1 SGHVS, CDR2 FNYEAQ. V dropped 5 bases and J dropped 4; count of bases not matched to a gene: 7. The CDR3 sequence: CASSRGEGPETQYF. The CDR3 nucleotides read TGTGCCAGCAGCCGGGGGGAGGGGCCAGAGACCCAGTACTTC. The full variable domain, with the rest looked up from reference TRBV7-6 and TRBJ2-5, is GAGVSQSPRYKVTKRGQDVALRCDPISGHVSLYWYRQALGQGPEFLTYFNYEAQQDKSGLPNDRFSAERPEGSISTLTIQRTEQRDSAMYRCASSRGEGPETQYFGPGTRLLVL.

V gene TRBV6-2 or TRBV6-3 combines with J gene TRBJ2-5, with D perhaps matching TRBD1 (5 bases). Per germline, CDR1 MNHEY and CDR2 SVGEGT. CDR3 length: 18 residues. The germline V and J ends were trimmed by 0 bases and 5 bases, with 22 bases remaining between them. The CDR3 loop is CASSYSIGAGLGKETQYF. In DNA form, the CDR3 reads TGTGCCAGCAGTTACTCTATTGGGGCAGGGCTGGGAAAGGAGACCCAGTACTTC.

This clonotype was picked up a small number of times. J is TRBJ2-3 and V is TRBV3-1; D is unclear. There are 15 residues in the CDR3. Germline lookup yields CDR1 LGHDT and CDR2 YNNKEL (reference sequence). Trimming took 4 bases from V and 6 from J, leaving 17 bases between them. The CDR3 DNA is TGTGCCAGCAGCCCCCCCCGCGGCGTCCCGGATACGCAGTATTTT. Protein product: CASSPPRGVPDTQYF.

This rearrangement joins TRBV29-1 to TRBJ2-1; the match to TRBD2 covers 13 bases. Germline loops: CDR1 SQVTM, CDR2 ANQGSEA. Unmatched junction bases numbered 3, after V lost 4 bases and J lost 6 bases. The CDR3 runs 14 residues. The CDR3 region is CSVGGLAGTNEQFF. CDR3 in DNA: TGCAGCGTTGGGGGACTAGCGGGGACCAATGAGCAGTTCTTC.

Comments on this clonotype: This could be a read error, since a much larger clone is one nucleotide away. The chain uses TRBV7-8 and TRBJ2-1, with D possibly matching TRBD2 (5 bases). Germline CDR1 SGHVS, CDR2 FQNEAQ. Trimming left V 3 bases short and J 13 bases short, with 13 bases between. There are 12 residues in the CDR3. The CDR3 sequence: CASSFNRETQFF. The CDR3 DNA sequence: TGTGCCAGCAGCTTTAATAGGGAGACCCAGTTCTTC.

This clonotype turned up a few times. The chain recombines TRBV7-2 with TRBJ1-5, with unresolved D. The CDR3 contains 16 residues. The germline V gene has CDR1 SGHTA and CDR2 FQGNSA. The ends were cut back, 3 bases at V and 0 bases at J, with 12 bases in the middle. The CDR3 region has the DNA TGTGCCAGCAGCTTGGACGGAAACCCTAGCAATCAGCCCCAGCATTTT. Its protein product is CASSLDGNPSNQPQHF.

The table lists this clonotype with a few counts. This chain links TRBV29-1 with TRBJ1-1, with TRBD1 as a possible D gene (5 bases). In germline, CDR1 is SQVTM, CDR2 ANQGSEA. This CDR3 is built from 14 residues. Trimming removed 3 bases at V and 1 base at J, with 12 bases between. The CDR3 nucleotides are TGCAGCGTTGATACCTTGGGGACGAACACTGAAGCTTTCTTT. It translates to CSVDTLGTNTEAFF.

The chain has TRBV19 and TRBJ2-1; D is perhaps TRBD1 or TRBD2 (6 bases each). This CDR3 spans 15 amino acids. V was cut by 9 bases and J by 0 bases, with 15 bases left in between. Germline V lookup: CDR1 LNHDA, CDR2 SQIVND (reference sequence). CDR3 sequence reads: CASLTGGNSYNEQFF. The DNA for the CDR3 is TGTGCCAGCCTTACCGGGGGCAACTCCTACAATGAGCAGTTCTTC.